This T cell receptor beta chain was sequenced during a study of beta chain features in type 1 diabetes. Study in general: Similarity in age, gender and cell yields was seen between patients and healthy donors.

cDNA synthesis used the whole RNA isolate, giving expressed TCRB sequences. The assay was immunoSEQ multiplex PCR, and TCRdb's table has in-frame clones only and misses some. This table has under 130,000 clones, under 30% appearing once. As to this clone: Its target is unknown.

The CDR3 has 15 amino acids. Germline V gene lookup returns CDR1 SEHNR and CDR2 FQNEAQ (reference sequence). Deletions cut 4 bases from V and 8 bases from J, with 17 bases between. Study-wide results and limits: TCRB CDR3 length was moderately but significantly reduced in all four CD4+ subsets of Type 1 diabetes patients.

This sequence joins TRBV7-9 and TRBJ1-4; perhaps TRBD1 as D (5 bases). Sequencing was done on a sample of central memory CD4+ T cells from blood. This receptor was taken from a woman younger than 30 with type 1 diabetes. This CDR3 reads CASSSVQALGEKLFF. The DNA of the CDR3 is TGTGCCAGCAGCTCCGTACAGGCGCTGGGGGAAAAACTGTTTTTT.